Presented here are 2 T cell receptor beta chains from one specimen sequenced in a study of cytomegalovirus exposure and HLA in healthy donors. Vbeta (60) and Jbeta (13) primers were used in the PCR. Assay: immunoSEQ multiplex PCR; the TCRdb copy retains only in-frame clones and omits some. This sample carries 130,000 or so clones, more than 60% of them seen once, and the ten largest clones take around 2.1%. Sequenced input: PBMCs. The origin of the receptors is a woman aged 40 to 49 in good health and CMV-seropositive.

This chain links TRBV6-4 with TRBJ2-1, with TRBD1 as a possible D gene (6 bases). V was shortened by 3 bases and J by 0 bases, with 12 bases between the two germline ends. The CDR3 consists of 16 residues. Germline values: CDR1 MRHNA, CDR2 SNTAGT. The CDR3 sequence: CASSEDRTSSYNEQFF. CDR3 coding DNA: TGTGCCAGCAGTGAGGACAGAACCAGCTCCTACAATGAGCAGTTCTTC.

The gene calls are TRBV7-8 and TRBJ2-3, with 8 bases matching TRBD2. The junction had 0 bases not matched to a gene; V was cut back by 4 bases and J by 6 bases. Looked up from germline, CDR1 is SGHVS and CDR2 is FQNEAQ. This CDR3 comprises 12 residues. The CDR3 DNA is TGTGCCAGCAGCTCGGGGGGGGATACGCAGTATTTT. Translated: CASSSGGDTQYF.